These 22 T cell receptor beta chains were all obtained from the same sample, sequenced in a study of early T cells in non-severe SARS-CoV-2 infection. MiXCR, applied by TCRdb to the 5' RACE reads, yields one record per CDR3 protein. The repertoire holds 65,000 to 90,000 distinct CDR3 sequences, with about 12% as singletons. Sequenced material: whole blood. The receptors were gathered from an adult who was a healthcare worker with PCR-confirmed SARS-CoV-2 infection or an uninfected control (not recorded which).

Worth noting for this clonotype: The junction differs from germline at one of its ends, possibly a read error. Here the CDR3 DNA reads TGTGCCAGCAGGCCGGGACAGGGTCGTTCACCCCTCGACTTT. Translation: CASRPGQGRSPLDF. This chain uses TRBV2 with TRBJ1-6; 9 bases are a match to TRBD1. CDR3 length: 14 residues. Germline V lookup: CDR1 SNHLY, CDR2 FYNNEI. The full variable domain, with the rest looked up from reference TRBV2 and TRBJ1-6, is EPEVTQTPSHQVTQMGQEVILRCVPISNHLYFYWYRQILGQKVEFLVSFYNNEISEKSEIFDDQFSVERPDGSNFTLKIRSTKLEDSAMYFCASRPGQGRSPLDFGNGTRLTVT.

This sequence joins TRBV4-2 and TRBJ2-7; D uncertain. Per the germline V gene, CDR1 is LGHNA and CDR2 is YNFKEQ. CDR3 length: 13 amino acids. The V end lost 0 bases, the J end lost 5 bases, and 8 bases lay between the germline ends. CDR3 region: CASSQDLSHEQYF. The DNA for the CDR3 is TGTGCCAGCAGCCAAGATTTATCCCACGAGCAGTACTTC.

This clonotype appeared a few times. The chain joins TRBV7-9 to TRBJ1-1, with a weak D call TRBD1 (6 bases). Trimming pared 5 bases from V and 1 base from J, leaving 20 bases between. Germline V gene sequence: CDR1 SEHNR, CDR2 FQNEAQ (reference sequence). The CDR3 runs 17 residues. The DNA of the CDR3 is TGTGCCAGCAGCCTCCTCCTGGCAGGGGCCAAGAACACTGAAGCTTTCTTT. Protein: CASSLLLAGAKNTEAFF.

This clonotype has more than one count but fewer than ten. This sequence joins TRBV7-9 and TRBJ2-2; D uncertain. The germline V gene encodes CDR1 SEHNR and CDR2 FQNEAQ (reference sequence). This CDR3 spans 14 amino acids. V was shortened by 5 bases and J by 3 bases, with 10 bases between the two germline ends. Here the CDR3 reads CASSPQPHTGELFF. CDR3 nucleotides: TGTGCCAGCAGCCCACAACCCCACACCGGGGAGCTGTTTTTT.

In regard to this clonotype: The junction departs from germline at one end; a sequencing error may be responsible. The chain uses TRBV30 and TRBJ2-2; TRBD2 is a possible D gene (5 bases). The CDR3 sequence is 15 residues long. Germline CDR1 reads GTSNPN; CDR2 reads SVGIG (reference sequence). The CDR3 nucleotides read TGTGCCTGGAGTGGGGAGCGCTGGGATGCCGGTGAGCTGTTTTTT. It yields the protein CAWSGERWDAGELFF.

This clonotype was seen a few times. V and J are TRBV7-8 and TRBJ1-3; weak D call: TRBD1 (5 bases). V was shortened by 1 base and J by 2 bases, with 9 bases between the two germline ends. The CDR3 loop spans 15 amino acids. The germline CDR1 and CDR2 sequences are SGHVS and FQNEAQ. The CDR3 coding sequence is TGTGCCAGCAGCTTAGGACGGGGCCCTGGAAACACCATATATTTT. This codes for CASSLGRGPGNTIYF.

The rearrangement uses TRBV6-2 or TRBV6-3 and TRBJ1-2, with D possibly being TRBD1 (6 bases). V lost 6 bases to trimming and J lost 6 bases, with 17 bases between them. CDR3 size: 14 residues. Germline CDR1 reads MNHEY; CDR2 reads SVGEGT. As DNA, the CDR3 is TGTGCCAGCAGCGGGGGCAGTCGAGGCCATGGCTACACCTTC. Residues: CASSGGSRGHGYTF.

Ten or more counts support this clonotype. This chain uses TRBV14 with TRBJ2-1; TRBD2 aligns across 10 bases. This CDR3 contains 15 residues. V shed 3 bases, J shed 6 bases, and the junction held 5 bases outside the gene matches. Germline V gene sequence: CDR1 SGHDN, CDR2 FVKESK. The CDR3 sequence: CASSHLAGGPNEQFF. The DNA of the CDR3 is TGTGCCAGCAGCCACTTAGCGGGAGGACCCAATGAGCAGTTCTTC.

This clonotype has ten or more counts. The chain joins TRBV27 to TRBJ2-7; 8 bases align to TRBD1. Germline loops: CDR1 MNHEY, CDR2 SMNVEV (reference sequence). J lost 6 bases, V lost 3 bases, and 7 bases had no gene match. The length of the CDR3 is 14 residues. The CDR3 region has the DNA TGTGCCAGCAGTTTGTACGGGACAGGTCCCGAGCAGTACTTC. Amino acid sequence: CASSLYGTGPEQYF.

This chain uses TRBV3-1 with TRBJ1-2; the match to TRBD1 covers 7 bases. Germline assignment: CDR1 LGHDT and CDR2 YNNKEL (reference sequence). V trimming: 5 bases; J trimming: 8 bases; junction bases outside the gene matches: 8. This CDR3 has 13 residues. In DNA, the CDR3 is TGTGCCAGCAGCTCCGGAACAGGGGTCGGCTACACCTTC. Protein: CASSSGTGVGYTF.

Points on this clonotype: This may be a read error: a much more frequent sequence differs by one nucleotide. CDR3 in DNA: TGTGCAGAGGGAAACGGGGGCCATGAAGCTTTCTTT. Its protein product is CAEGNGGHEAFF. The chain combines TRBV21-1 with TRBJ1-1; TRBD1 was called by the table and not checked on the DNA. TRBV21-1 is classified as a pseudogene. The CDR3 has 12 residues.

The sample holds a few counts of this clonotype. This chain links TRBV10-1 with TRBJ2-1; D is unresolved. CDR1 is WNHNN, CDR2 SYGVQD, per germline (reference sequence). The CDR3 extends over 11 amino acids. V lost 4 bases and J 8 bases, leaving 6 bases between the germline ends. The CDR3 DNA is TGCGCCAGCAGTGTGCCTGATGAGCAGTTCTTC. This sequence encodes CASSVPDEQFF.

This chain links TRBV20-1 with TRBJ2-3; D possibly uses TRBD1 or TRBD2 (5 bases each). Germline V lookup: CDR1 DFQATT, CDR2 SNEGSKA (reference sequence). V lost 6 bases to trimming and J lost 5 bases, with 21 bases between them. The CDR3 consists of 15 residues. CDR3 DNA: TGCAGTGCCGCCCGGCAACCTGGGACGGTAGATACGCAGTATTTT. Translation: CSAARQPGTVDTQYF.

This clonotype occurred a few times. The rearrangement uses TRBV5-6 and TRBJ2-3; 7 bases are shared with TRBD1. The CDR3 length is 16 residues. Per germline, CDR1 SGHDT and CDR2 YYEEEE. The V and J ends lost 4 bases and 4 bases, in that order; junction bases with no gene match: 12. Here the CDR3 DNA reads TGTGCCAGCAGCCCGACTGAGGGGGCGCATGCAGATACGCAGTATTTT. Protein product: CASSPTEGAHADTQYF.

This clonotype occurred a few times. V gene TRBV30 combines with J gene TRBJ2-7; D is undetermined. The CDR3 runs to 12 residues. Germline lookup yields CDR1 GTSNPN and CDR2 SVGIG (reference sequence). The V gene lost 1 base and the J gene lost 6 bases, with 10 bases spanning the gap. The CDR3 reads CAWSASRVEQYF. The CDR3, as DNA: TGTGCCTGGAGTGCTTCCCGGGTCGAGCAGTACTTC.

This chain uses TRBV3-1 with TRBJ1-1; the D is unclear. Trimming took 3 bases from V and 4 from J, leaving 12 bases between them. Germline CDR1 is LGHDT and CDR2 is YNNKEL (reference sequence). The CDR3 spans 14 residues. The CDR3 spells CASSQAGEGTEAFF. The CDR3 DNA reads TGTGCCAGCAGCCAGGCCGGGGAGGGCACTGAAGCTTTCTTT.

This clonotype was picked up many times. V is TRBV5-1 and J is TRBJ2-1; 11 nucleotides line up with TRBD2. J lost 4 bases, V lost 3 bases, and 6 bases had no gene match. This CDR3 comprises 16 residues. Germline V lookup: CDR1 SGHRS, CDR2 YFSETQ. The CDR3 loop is CASSSSTSGTYNEQFF. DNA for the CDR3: TGCGCCAGCAGCTCCTCGACTAGCGGGACTTACAATGAGCAGTTCTTC.

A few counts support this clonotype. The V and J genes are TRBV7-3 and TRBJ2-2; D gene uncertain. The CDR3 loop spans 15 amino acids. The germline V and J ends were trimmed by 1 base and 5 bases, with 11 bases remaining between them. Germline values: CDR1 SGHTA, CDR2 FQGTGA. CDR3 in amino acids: CASSLKGERTGELFF. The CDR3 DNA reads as TGTGCCAGCAGCTTAAAGGGTGAAAGGACCGGGGAGCTGTTTTTT.

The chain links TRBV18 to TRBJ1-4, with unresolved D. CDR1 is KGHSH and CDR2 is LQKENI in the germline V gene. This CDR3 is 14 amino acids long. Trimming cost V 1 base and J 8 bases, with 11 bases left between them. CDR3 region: CASSPLEGSEKLFF. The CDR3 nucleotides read TGTGCCAGCTCACCACTCGAAGGGAGCGAAAAACTGTTTTTT.

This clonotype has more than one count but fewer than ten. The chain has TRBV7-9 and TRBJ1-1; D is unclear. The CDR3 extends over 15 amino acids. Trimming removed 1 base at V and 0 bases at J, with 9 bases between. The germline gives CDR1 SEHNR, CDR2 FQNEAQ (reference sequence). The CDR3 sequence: CASSLGAVMNTEAFF. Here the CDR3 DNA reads TGTGCCAGCAGCTTAGGGGCAGTAATGAACACTGAAGCTTTCTTT.

The CDR3 nucleotides read TGTGCCAGCTCACCAGGGCAGGGATTGAGGGAGCAGTACTTC. Translating it yields CASSPGQGLREQYF. The V and J genes are TRBV18 and TRBJ2-7; TRBD1 is a possible D gene (5 bases). Trimming removed 2 bases at V and 7 bases at J, with 15 bases between. Germline V gene sequence: CDR1 KGHSH, CDR2 LQKENI. The CDR3 consists of 14 residues.

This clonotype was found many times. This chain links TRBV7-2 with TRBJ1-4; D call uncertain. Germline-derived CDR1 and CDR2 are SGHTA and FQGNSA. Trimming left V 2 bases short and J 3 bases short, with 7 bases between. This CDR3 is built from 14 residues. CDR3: CASSLSYANEKLFF. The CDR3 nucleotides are TGTGCCAGCAGCTTAAGTTATGCTAATGAAAAACTGTTTTTT.